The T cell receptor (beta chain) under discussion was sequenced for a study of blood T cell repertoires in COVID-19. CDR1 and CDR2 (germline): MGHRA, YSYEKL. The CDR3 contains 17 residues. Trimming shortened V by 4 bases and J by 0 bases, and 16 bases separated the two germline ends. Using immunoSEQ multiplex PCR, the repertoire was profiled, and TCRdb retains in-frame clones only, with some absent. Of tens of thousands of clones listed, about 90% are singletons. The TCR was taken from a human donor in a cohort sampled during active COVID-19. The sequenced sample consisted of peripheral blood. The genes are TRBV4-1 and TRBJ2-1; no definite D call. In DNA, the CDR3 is TGCGCCAGCAGCCCCAACGCAGCGTCGAGCTCCTACAATGAGCAGTTCTTC. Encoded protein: CASSPNAASSSYNEQFF.